The text below deals with one T cell receptor beta chain. Its recognized antigen is unknown. No per-base quality is available; no much larger clone lies one base away. The donors were 40 or so Caucasian individuals from Russia, aged roughly 6 to 100 years, who were systemically healthy. Around 10 milliliters of peripheral blood were drawn from each donor into EDTA-treated Vacutainer tubes. Ficoll-Paque density-gradient centrifugation was used to isolate PBMCs, with at least 6.5 million per sample. Total RNA, at least 5 micrograms per sample, was extracted from PBMCs with Trizol reagent. The percentages of naive CD45RAhigh/CD27high T cells were determined by flow cytometry on a PBMC aliquot from every donor. The sample originates from a study of blood T cells in healthy people across ages (dated by TCRdb to between 2014 and 2016). Broadly, across the study: In model experiments, roughly one uniquely barcoded TCR beta cDNA molecule per two T cells was captured by template switching. To avoid experimental bias, donors of different ages were distributed randomly across sequencing lanes. The donors were divided into four age groups: young (average around 16 years), middle-aged (around 41), aged (about 60) and long-lived (about 90). Using the same blood draw, the study looked at two additional independent replicas of 1 million unique cDNA reads for two donors, one aged 18 to 29 and the other aged 80 or older. Using deep sequencing normalized with unique cDNA molecular identifiers, the study measured how TCR beta repertoire diversity changes with age. The paper's findings and limits, for the study overall: Estimates of total diversity from one million sequenced T cells were regarded as lower bounds and underestimates. Observed TCR beta diversity per million T cells fell roughly linearly with age, and a significant reduction was already apparent by age roughly 41. Donor CMV infection status was unknown, potentially confounding age-related changes in expanded clonotypes. Compared with the aged group, the long-lived group had more naive CD4+ T cells, fewer expanded clones and increased TCR diversity, a pattern suggesting age selection. There was a strong correlation between observed TCR beta diversity and the percentage of naive T cells measured by flow cytometry. Because profiling used bulk unsorted PBMCs, naive and antigen-experienced compartments could not be compared conclusively.

CDR1 and CDR2, looked up from the germline V gene, are MDHEN and SYDVKM. Deletion took 7 bases off V and 4 bases off J, with a span of 20 bases between the germline ends. From the cysteine up to the phenylalanine, the CDR3 has a length of 17 residues. CDR3 DNA only is kept here, 51 bases in frame from base 1. Library construction relied on 5' RACE. Instrument used: Illumina HiSeq 2500. A second PCR of roughly 7 to 12 cycles was run with a J-beta primer mix and a sample-barcoded 5' primer. A template-switch 5' adaptor carrying 12 random nucleotides introduced a unique molecular identifier onto each TCR beta cDNA molecule. At least 3 million CDR3-containing paired-end reads were obtained from each sample. First-strand cDNA was synthesized from all RNA with the Mint cDNA synthesis kit, primed by a TRBC-specific oligonucleotide. After uracil-DNA glycosylase treatment, a first 18-cycle PCR used universal primers M1SS and BC2_uni_R on all cDNA. The source study handled its data this way. Normalization of each sample was performed by random selection of 1 million high-quality reads, each carrying a distinct molecular identifier. Reads with shared molecular identifiers were discarded instead of being binned into consensus sequences. MiTCR, with a Q25 quality threshold and the strictest error-elimination algorithm, was used for CDR3 identification, clonotype clustering and error correction. A nonparametric unseen species model with Euler transformation was used to estimate lower-bound total TCR beta diversity. TCRdb's own reprocessing of the public reads used fastp at Q25 and MiXCR and kept productive beta chains. Each record represents a unique CDR3 protein, reported with the most common genes and DNA among its rows. These V and J calls originate from TCRdb's pipeline instead of the authors' own analysis. In this sample the table shows fewer than 2,000,000 distinct CDR3 sequences, almost 35% of which occur a single time. The ten largest clones capture 11% of the sample.

The specimen was blood. The sequence derives from a young woman in good health. The rearrangement combines TRBV28 with TRBJ2-6; confidence is insufficient to name the D gene. The DNA sequence is TGTGCCAGCACTAGTTCCCAGTTCGGATCCGGGGCCAACGTCCTGACTTTC. The encoded protein is CASTSSQFGSGANVLTF.